Listed below are T cell receptor beta chains from one sample, sequenced in a study of cytomegalovirus exposure and HLA in healthy donors. Generated by immunoSEQ multiplex PCR, the TCRdb table keeps only in-frame clones and is missing some. The sample lists 100,000 to 150,000 clones, approximately 8.9% occurring once. The sample comprised PBMCs. These receptor sequences come from a woman in her 40s in good health and CMV-seropositive. The CDR3 runs from the conserved cysteine through the conserved F or W. Fields, in order: D gene, J gene, clone size, V gene, CDR3 DNA, CDR3 protein. A D gene is named only where the DNA matches it firmly. Only part of the rows carry a size: once, few, many, or a class if the clone is expanded.

NA TRBJ2-7 NA TRBV27 TGTGCCAGCAGTTTATCCGGGGTGCGTGAGCAGTACTTC CASSLSGVREQYF
NA TRBJ1-6 NA TRBV6-4 TGTGCCAGCAGTGAGCCCGAGAGGGATAATTCACCCCTCCACTTT CASSEPERDNSPLHF
TRBD2 TRBJ2-1 NA TRBV6-6 TGTGCCAGCAGCCTCGATTTAGCGGGAAACAATGAGCAGTTCTTC CASSLDLAGNNEQFF
TRBD1 TRBJ2-3 NA TRBV2 TGTGCCAGCAGCCTGACCGGGACAGGGTTCCCCACAGATACGCAGTATTTT CASSLTGTGFPTDTQYF
NA TRBJ1-2 NA TRBV10-3 TGTGCCATCAGTGAGGTTGGAGCTACCTATGGCTACACCTTC CAISEVGATYGYTF
NA TRBJ2-2 NA TRBV9 TGTGCCAGCAGCGCCGCCGGCGGGGAGCTGTTTTTT CASSAAGGELFF
NA TRBJ2-3 few TRBV6-5 TGTGCCAGCAGGGAGCTCACTAGCACAGATACGCAGTATTTT CASRELTSTDTQYF
NA TRBJ1-2 NA TRBV7-2 TGTGCCAGCAGCTTAATTAGGACAGCCTATGGCTACACCTTC CASSLIRTAYGYTF
TRBD2 TRBJ2-3 NA TRBV29-1 TGCAGCGTATTAGCGGGGGAGAGCACAGATACGCAGTATTTT CSVLAGESTDTQYF
NA TRBJ2-5 few TRBV5-4 TGTGCCAGCAGCTTGGCCTTGGGGCAGGGTTCGCAAGAGACCCAGTACTTC CASSLALGQGSQETQYF
TRBD1 TRBJ1-1 NA TRBV5-4 TGTGCCAGCAGCCAGGGACAGCTCATGAACACTGAAGCTTTCTTT CASSQGQLMNTEAFF
NA TRBJ1-6 few TRBV7-9 TGTGCCAGCAGCTTTGGCGGCGGCTCCTATAATTCGCCCCTCCACTTT CASSFGGGSYNSPLHF
TRBD2 TRBJ2-3 NA TRBV29-1 TGCAGCGTTGACCTAGCGGGGGATGCACAAGATACGCAGTATTTT CSVDLAGDAQDTQYF
NA TRBJ2-6 few TRBV29-1 TGCAGCGCACGAGCGGTCTCTGGGGCCAACGTCCTGACTTTC CSARAVSGANVLTF
NA TRBJ1-2 few TRBV7-9 TGTGCCAGCAGCCCTTCCCAGGGATATGGCTACACCTTC CASSPSQGYGYTF
TRBD1 TRBJ1-4 many TRBV5-5 TGTGCCAGCAGCCAGACAGGGGATTCTAATGAAAAACTGTTTTTT CASSQTGDSNEKLFF
NA TRBJ2-1 NA TRBV10-3 TGTGCCATCACTGGGTCCACCTACAATGAGCAGTTCTTC CAITGSTYNEQFF
NA TRBJ2-1 few TRBV6-5 TGTGCCAGCAGTTACAGCAGGCACAATGAGCAGTTCTTC CASSYSRHNEQFF
NA TRBJ2-1 NA TRBV5-1 TGCGCCAGCAGCTTAGGGGGACCGCCGGGCAATGAGCAGTTCTTC CASSLGGPPGNEQFF
NA TRBJ1-1 NA TRBV13 TGTGCCAGCAGCTTAGTAGGGGACACTGAAGCTTTCTTT CASSLVGDTEAFF
NA TRBJ2-5 NA TRBV29-1 TGCAGCGTTGGCCGGGACCAAGAGACCCAGTACTTC CSVGRDQETQYF
TRBD1 TRBJ2-7 NA TRBV11-2 TGTGCCAGCAGCCCCAACAGGGACAGAGGCTCCTACGAGCAGTACTTC CASSPNRDRGSYEQYF
TRBD1 TRBJ1-3 NA TRBV6-1 TGTGCCAGCAGTGATCCGAGACAGGGCTCTGGAAACACCATATATTTT CASSDPRQGSGNTIYF
TRBD2 TRBJ2-2 NA TRBV11-2 TGTGCCAGCAGCGCCCACCGGCTAGCGGGGGGGCCTGACGGGGAGCTGTTTTTT CASSAHRLAGGPDGELFF
TRBD1 TRBJ1-2 NA TRBV19 TGTGCCAGTAGTATAACCCCGGGACAGGGTGGTAAGAGTGGCTACACCTTC CASSITPGQGGKSGYTF
NA TRBJ1-6 NA TRBV6-1 TGTGCCAGCAGTGTCAGGGAATTTAGCTCCTATAATTCACCCCTCCACTTT CASSVREFSSYNSPLHF
NA TRBJ1-3 NA TRBV5-1 TGCGCCAGCAGCTTGGTACCGGTGAGCTCTGGAAACACCATATATTTT CASSLVPVSSGNTIYF
TRBD1 TRBJ2-6 NA TRBV5-1 TGCGCCAGCAGCTTGGAGGGACAGGGATCCGGGGCCAACGTCCTGACTTTC CASSLEGQGSGANVLTF
NA TRBJ2-3 NA TRBV2 TGTGCCAGCAGTGGTAACCCCAGGGATACGCAGTATTTT CASSGNPRDTQYF
TRBD1 TRBJ1-2 few TRBV9 TGTGCCAGCAGCGCCGAGGGACAGCCGGGTAACTATGGCTACACCTTC CASSAEGQPGNYGYTF
NA TRBJ1-5 NA TRBV7-9 TGTGCCAGCAGCTTAGGGGACTCAGGCAATCAGCCCCAGCATTTT CASSLGDSGNQPQHF
TRBD2 TRBJ2-7 few TRBV7-9 TGTGCCAGCCAGGAAGGGGCTAGCGGCCCCTACGAGCAGTACTTC CASQEGASGPYEQYF
NA TRBJ2-1 few TRBV6-1 TGTGCCAGCGGAGAATTCCAGGGTTACAATGAGCAGTTCTTC CASGEFQGYNEQFF
NA TRBJ2-2 few TRBV7-6 TGTGCCAGCAGCTACGCAACTATAGCCGGGGAGCTGTTTTTT CASSYATIAGELFF
TRBD2 TRBJ2-1 NA TRBV9 TGTGCCAGCAGCGTAGGACCCTCCGCGGGGGGGCGCAATGAGCAGTTCTTC CASSVGPSAGGRNEQFF
TRBD2 TRBJ2-3 NA TRBV11-2 TGTGCCAGCAGCTCTGGGGGGGTCTTCACAGATACGCAGTATTTT CASSSGGVFTDTQYF
TRBD1 TRBJ2-2 few TRBV2 TGTGCCAGCAGCGAGACAGGGGGTTCGAACACCGGGGAGCTGTTTTTT CASSETGGSNTGELFF
TRBD1 TRBJ2-7 NA TRBV27 TGTGCCAGCATCCCGACAGGGGGCCGATCCTACGAGCAGTACTTC CASIPTGGRSYEQYF
NA TRBJ2-1 NA TRBV11-2 TGTGCCAGCAGCTTAGATCGGACGGGGGTTAGTTACAATGAGCAGTTCTTC CASSLDRTGVSYNEQFF
TRBD1 TRBJ1-1 few TRBV7-2 TGTGCCAGCAGCTTAACAGCAGGGGGGACTGAAGCTTTCTTT CASSLTAGGTEAFF
NA TRBJ1-6 NA TRBV5-1 TGCGCCAGCAGCTTGGAGGGGAATTCACCCCTCCACTTT CASSLEGNSPLHF
TRBD1 TRBJ2-1 NA TRBV6-8 TGTGCCAGCAGTTCCCCGAGAGCACAGGGGATTTACAATGAGCAGTTCTTC CASSSPRAQGIYNEQFF
TRBD2 TRBJ2-1 NA TRBV7-2 TGTGCCAGCAGCTTATCTTGGGCTAGCGGTGAGCAGTTCTTC CASSLSWASGEQFF
TRBD2 TRBJ2-1 few TRBV6-5 TGTGCCAGCAGGCCGGGACTAGCCTACAATGAGCAGTTCTTC CASRPGLAYNEQFF
NA TRBJ1-4 NA TRBV5-6 TGTGCCAGCAGTTCTACAGGGCTGTCCCTAACTAATGAAAAACTGTTTTTT CASSSTGLSLTNEKLFF
TRBD1 TRBJ2-2 NA TRBV19 TGTGCCAGTAGTATAGATCCCCGCTTGACAGGGGGCTCCACCGGGGAGCTGTTTTTT CASSIDPRLTGGSTGELFF
NA TRBJ2-6 few TRBV19 TGTGCCAGTAGTATAGTACCCTCCAGAGGTGGTCCTGGGGCCAACGTCCTGACTTTC CASSIVPSRGGPGANVLTF
TRBD2 TRBJ2-4 NA TRBV7-2 TGTGCCAGCAGCCGCACTTTAGCGGGGGGACCTGTAGCCAAAAACATTCAGTACTTC CASSRTLAGGPVAKNIQYF
TRBD2 TRBJ2-2 NA TRBV10-3 TGTGCCATCACCGGACTAGCGGGGAGCACCGGGGAGCTGTTTTTT CAITGLAGSTGELFF
NA TRBJ1-6 NA TRBV10-3 TGTGCCATCAGTGAGTCGGGCATTACTAGGGGGTCACCCCTCCACTTT CAISESGITRGSPLHF